These 29 T cell receptor beta chains were all obtained from the same sample, sequenced in a study of blood T cell repertoires in COVID-19. TCRdb's copy holds only in-frame clones and misses some; the assay was immunoSEQ multiplex PCR. The sample consists of around 87,000 clones, roughly 90% of them appearing once. The sequencing input was peripheral blood. The receptors originated from a human donor with active COVID-19. The donor label of this sample is uncertain.

This clone occurred a few times. The chain employs TRBV7-6 and TRBJ1-1, with 10 bases lining up with TRBD1. The CDR3 extends over 15 amino acids. Losses at the gene ends were 5 bases for V and 10 bases for J; bases not matched to a gene: 13. The germline V gene has CDR1 SGHVS and CDR2 FNYEAQ. DNA of the CDR3: TGTGCCAGCAGCCCTACCGGGACAGGGGCCGGGGGAGCTTTCTTT. Translation: CASSPTGTGAGGAFF. The entire variable domain, with the rest obtained from reference TRBV7-6 and TRBJ1-1, is as follows: GAGVSQSPRYKVTKRGQDVALRCDPISGHVSLYWYRQALGQGPEFLTYFNYEAQQDKSGLPNDRFSAERPEGSISTLTIQRTEQRDSAMYRCASSPTGTGAGGAFFGQGTRLTVV.

This chain joins TRBV5-1 and TRBJ1-4; D might be TRBD1 (5 bases). The V and J ends lost 1 base and 2 bases respectively, with 9 bases between them. Germline values: CDR1 SGHRS, CDR2 YFSETQ. The CDR3 loop spans 15 amino acids. CDR3 protein: CASSLSGVTNEKLFF. CDR3 nucleotides: TGCGCCAGCAGCTTGTCGGGGGTTACTAATGAAAAACTGTTTTTT.

V and J are TRBV28 and TRBJ1-2; D gene ambiguous. V was pared by 1 base and J by 8 bases, with 14 bases between. This CDR3 comprises 14 residues. Germline loops: CDR1 MDHEN, CDR2 SYDVKM. The CDR3 spells CASSLFSPPGGYTF. The CDR3 coding sequence is TGTGCCAGCAGTTTATTTTCCCCACCGGGGGGCTACACCTTC.

Details on this clone: Other DNA sequences in this specimen translate into the identical CDR3. The V call is TRBV4-2, the J call TRBJ1-1, with D perhaps TRBD1 (5 bases). Germline CDR1 is LGHNA and CDR2 is YNFKEQ. Trimming shortened V by 0 bases and J by 0 bases, and 5 bases separated the two germline ends. The CDR3 consists of 14 residues. The DNA for the CDR3 is TGTGCCAGCAGCCAAGACAGGGTGAACACTGAAGCTTTCTTT. It specifies CASSQDRVNTEAFF.

The rearrangement uses TRBV6-1 and TRBJ1-3; D is unclear. The germline V gene encodes CDR1 MNHNS and CDR2 SASEGT. This CDR3 has 15 residues. With 1 base removed from V and 0 bases from J, the gap between germline ends came to 7 bases. CDR3 nucleotides: TGTGCCAGCAGTGAAGGACTGTACTCTGGAAACACCATATATTTT. Its translation: CASSEGLYSGNTIYF.

This chain uses TRBV27 with TRBJ1-1; 7 nucleotides match TRBD1. The trim removed 1 base at V and 7 bases at J, leaving 6 bases unmatched. CDR3 size: 14 residues. Germline-derived CDR1 and CDR2 are MNHEY and SMNVEV (reference sequence). The chain's CDR3 is CASSLYSSGGEAFF. CDR3 in DNA: TGTGCCAGCAGTTTATATTCATCAGGGGGTGAAGCTTTCTTT.

V usage is TRBV11-1 and J usage is TRBJ2-7; 11 nucleotides line up with TRBD2. This CDR3 comprises 14 residues. V was clipped by 2 bases and J by 3 bases; unmatched bases: 0. Per germline, CDR1 SGHAT and CDR2 FQDESV (reference sequence). The CDR3 loop is CASSLLAGGYEQYF. CDR3 nucleotides: TGTGCCAGCAGCTTACTAGCGGGGGGCTACGAGCAGTACTTC. The full variable domain, in which reference TRBV11-1 and TRBJ2-7 provide the parts outside the CDR3, is EAEVAQSPRYKITEKSQAVAFWCDPISGHATLYWYRQILGQGPELLVQFQDESVVDDSQLPKDRFSAERLKGVDSTLKIQPAELGDSAMYLCASSLLAGGYEQYFGPGTRLTVT.

This sequence joins TRBV6-5 and TRBJ2-1; 9 bases fit TRBD1. V gave up 8 bases and J gave up 7 bases; unmatched junction bases: 9. The CDR3 spans 14 residues. CDR1 MNHEY and CDR2 SVGAGI come from the germline V gene. CDR3 nucleotide sequence: TGTGCCAGCGACCGGGACAGGGCTCAGAATGAGCAGTTCTTC. Its translation is CASDRDRAQNEQFF.

V gene TRBV19 combines with J gene TRBJ2-3, with 9 bases fitting TRBD1. There are 21 residues in the CDR3. Per germline, CDR1 LNHDA and CDR2 SQIVND (reference sequence). V shed 6 bases, J shed 2 bases, and the junction held 24 bases outside the gene matches. CDR3 sequence reads: CASSGSFMGQGQGLPTDTQYF. The CDR3 DNA sequence: TGTGCCAGTAGCGGGTCTTTCATGGGACAGGGTCAGGGTTTGCCCACAGATACGCAGTATTTT.

V gene TRBV19 combines with J gene TRBJ1-3; 7 bases fit TRBD1. The CDR3 runs 15 residues. CDR1 is LNHDA and CDR2 is SQIVND in the germline V gene (reference sequence). V was pared by 3 bases and J by 2 bases, with 4 bases of the junction left unmatched. CDR3 amino acids: CASSIDRVPGNTIYF. The CDR3 DNA reads as TGTGCCAGTAGTATCGACAGGGTTCCTGGAAACACCATATATTTT.

The chain has TRBV7-9 and TRBJ1-1; the match to TRBD1 covers 8 bases. CDR3 length: 15 amino acids. With V trimmed by 5 bases and J by 3 bases, 8 bases remained unmatched. Germline loops: CDR1 SEHNR, CDR2 FQNEAQ (reference sequence). For the CDR3, the DNA is TGTGCCAGCAGCGCTAGTCAGGGGGCGTACACTGAAGCTTTCTTT. Translated, it gives CASSASQGAYTEAFF.

The chain recombines TRBV7-9 with TRBJ2-1; D might be TRBD2 (5 bases). CDR3 length: 15 residues. V was pared by 2 bases and J by 6 bases, with 14 bases between. Per germline, CDR1 SEHNR and CDR2 FQNEAQ (reference sequence). CDR3 protein: CASSLSGGLFNEQFF. DNA of the CDR3: TGTGCCAGCAGCTTAAGTGGCGGACTGTTCAATGAGCAGTTCTTC.

This clone was found once. J is TRBJ2-1 and V is TRBV13, with TRBD2 identical over 9 bases. This CDR3 comprises 16 residues. Germline V CDR1 and CDR2: PRHDT, FYEKMQ (reference sequence). J was trimmed by 6 bases and V by 5 bases; bases with no gene match: 11. The CDR3 bases are TGTGCCAGCAGCGCCGCTACGGGACTAGCCGTCAATGAGCAGTTCTTC. Residues: CASSAATGLAVNEQFF.

In its sample, this clone was seen once. The gene calls are TRBV4-1 and TRBJ1-6; D gene unclear. Looked up from germline, CDR1 is MGHRA and CDR2 is YSYEKL. This CDR3 spans 16 amino acids. Trimming took 1 base from V and 8 from J, leaving 15 bases between them. The CDR3 region has the DNA TGCGCCAGCAGCCAAGCCAACTTTCCTATGGATTCACCCCTCCACTTT. This sequence encodes CASSQANFPMDSPLHF.

The V gene is TRBV19, the J gene TRBJ1-5; tentatively, D is TRBD1 (6 bases). Germline V gene lookup returns CDR1 LNHDA and CDR2 SQIVND (reference sequence). Trimming shortened V by 6 bases and J by 3 bases, and 9 bases separated the two germline ends. The CDR3 length is 13 residues. The CDR3 DNA follows: TGTGCCAGTAGCCAGGGGTACAATCAGCCCCAGCATTTT. Translating gives CASSQGYNQPQHF.

V usage is TRBV4-3 and J usage is TRBJ1-2; the match to TRBD1 covers 8 bases. Germline V gene lookup returns CDR1 LGHNA and CDR2 YSLEER. With 8 bases clipped from V and 4 bases from J, the junction kept 12 bases outside the gene matches. The length of the CDR3 is 15 residues. In nucleotides, the CDR3 is TGCGCCAGCGGACCCGGGACAGGTGAATCCTATGGCTACACCTTC. It translates to CASGPGTGESYGYTF.

The chain combines TRBV18 with TRBJ2-7; possible D gene TRBD1, 6 bases. Germline values: CDR1 KGHSH, CDR2 LQKENI. The CDR3 is 14 amino acids. Trimming took off 6 bases at V and 3 bases at J, with 15 bases between the two ends. The CDR3 region has the DNA TGTGCCAGCTCTCCTCCCACAGGGAACTACGAGCAGTACTTC. It codes for CASSPPTGNYEQYF.

This chain connects TRBV28 to TRBJ2-7; 10 bases are a match to TRBD1. Germline V gene data show CDR1 as MDHEN and CDR2 as SYDVKM. V lost 6 bases to trimming and J lost 3 bases; unmatched junction nucleotides: 5. This CDR3 comprises 14 residues. The CDR3 DNA sequence: TGTGCCAGCAGACGGACAGGGGGTAGCTACGAGCAGTACTTC. This encodes CASRRTGGSYEQYF.

The chain combines TRBV11-3 with TRBJ2-7; 15 bases are shared with TRBD2. The length of the CDR3 is 16 residues. Germline CDR1 is SGHNT and CDR2 is YENEEA. The J segment lost 4 bases and the V segment lost 5 bases, leaving 6 bases of the junction unmatched. CDR3 in DNA: TGTGCCAGCAGCCGCGGACTAGCGGGGGGGCCGTACGAGCAGTACTTC. Its translation is CASSRGLAGGPYEQYF.

A few counts support this clone. The chain uses TRBV19 and TRBJ2-7, with TRBD2 matching over 9 bases. Germline V gene data show CDR1 as LNHDA and CDR2 as SQIVND (reference sequence). Germline trimming cut 3 bases from V and 5 bases from J; bases unmatched to any gene: 5. CDR3 length: 14 amino acids. CDR3 region: CASSMGGGAHEQYF. CDR3 nucleotide sequence: TGTGCCAGTAGTATGGGCGGGGGGGCCCACGAGCAGTACTTC.

This sequence joins TRBV6-5 and TRBJ1-2; 7 bases line up with TRBD1. With 5 bases clipped from V and 8 bases from J, the junction kept 5 bases outside the gene matches. CDR3 length: 12 amino acids. Germline assignment: CDR1 MNHEY and CDR2 SVGAGI. This CDR3 reads CASSPTGRGYTF. CDR3 in DNA: TGTGCCAGCAGTCCGACAGGGAGGGGCTACACCTTC.

The J gene is TRBJ2-3, the V gene TRBV7-9; 9 bases agree with TRBD1. The V gene's germline CDR1 is SEHNR and CDR2 FQNEAQ (reference sequence). The CDR3 sequence is 15 residues long. After removal of 6 bases from V and 3 bases from J, the junction contained 7 bases not matched to a gene. The CDR3 DNA follows: TGTGCCAGCAGTTGGAGGGGACAGGGTACAGATACGCAGTATTTT. It encodes CASSWRGQGTDTQYF. Looking up the rest from reference TRBV7-9 and TRBJ2-3 gives the full variable domain: DTGVSQNPRHKITKRGQNVTFRCDPISEHNRLYWYRQTLGQGPEFLTYFQNEAQLEKSRLLSDRFSAERPKGSFSTLEIQRTEQGDSAMYLCASSWRGQGTDTQYFGPGTRLTVL.

The chain carries TRBV6-2 or TRBV6-3 and TRBJ2-3, with 12 bases matching TRBD2. J was trimmed by 6 bases and V by 6 bases; bases with no gene match: 4. From germline, CDR1 is MNHEY and CDR2 SVGEGT. The CDR3 loop spans 14 amino acids. The CDR3: CASSRLAGVDTQYF. CDR3 DNA sequence: TGTGCCAGCAGCCGACTAGCGGGGGTGGATACGCAGTATTTT.

The rearrangement joins TRBV7-9 to TRBJ2-7; 10 nucleotides line up with TRBD1. The germline V gene encodes CDR1 SEHNR and CDR2 FQNEAQ (reference sequence). The trim removed 8 bases at V and 4 bases at J, leaving 11 bases unmatched. This CDR3 has 15 residues. This chain's CDR3 is CASSRTGGTWYEQYF. The DNA for the CDR3 is TGTGCCAGCTCCAGGACAGGGGGGACCTGGTACGAGCAGTACTTC.

This clone was counted once. The gene calls are TRBV7-8 and TRBJ2-7, with a weak D call TRBD2 (5 bases). CDR1 and CDR2 from the germline V gene are SGHVS and FQNEAQ. CDR3 size: 14 residues. Between the trimmed V and J ends, which lost 5 bases and 0 bases, there was a span of 11 bases. The chain's CDR3 is CASSRLGSSYEQYF. CDR3 bases: TGTGCCAGCAGCCGACTGGGGAGCTCCTACGAGCAGTACTTC.

The chain joins TRBV5-1 to TRBJ2-3, with a possible D match to TRBD2 (6 bases). This CDR3 region has 15 residues. The germline V gene has CDR1 SGHRS and CDR2 YFSETQ. V dropped 1 base and J dropped 4 bases, with 13 bases sitting between them. Here the CDR3 reads CASSLSRDSADTQYF. The CDR3 region has the DNA TGCGCCAGCAGCTTGAGCAGGGACTCTGCAGATACGCAGTATTTT.

The CDR3, as DNA: TGTGCCAGCAGTTCCACTCGGAGGTTAGAGACCCAGTACTTC. Translating gives CASSSTRRLETQYF. The chain employs TRBV6-7 and TRBJ2-5; maybe TRBD2 (5 bases). TRBV6-7 is marked as an open reading frame, function uncertain. The germline V and J ends were trimmed by 4 bases and 4 bases, with 13 bases remaining between them. The CDR3 is made up of 14 amino acids.

The chain is built from TRBV11-2 and TRBJ2-2; TRBD1 matches 9 bases. Trimming removed 4 bases from V and 3 bases from J; junction bases left unmatched: 9. Germline V lookup: CDR1 SGHAT, CDR2 FQNNGV. There are 17 residues in the CDR3. The CDR3 nucleotides read TGTGCCAGCAGCTCCATCACAGGGGGCGGACACACCGGGGAGCTGTTTTTT. It specifies CASSSITGGGHTGELFF.

This CDR3 is CASSYAVMNTEAFF. DNA of the CDR3: TGTGCCAGCAGTTACGCAGTCATGAACACTGAAGCTTTCTTT. The chain carries TRBV27 and TRBJ1-1; D not certain. CDR3 size: 14 residues. The germline CDR1 and CDR2 sequences are MNHEY and SMNVEV (reference sequence). With 4 bases removed from V and 0 bases from J, the gap between germline ends came to 9 bases.